Below, 13 T cell receptor beta chains from the same sample are listed, as sequenced in a study of CD8+CD57+ T cells in acquired aplastic anemia. The template for TCR beta VDJ and CDR3 sequence profiling was genomic DNA. TCRdb passed the reads through MiXCR, listing each CDR3 protein once. The repertoire holds over 45,000 distinct CDR3 sequences, with around 70% as singletons. Sequenced: sorted CD4+, CD8+, or CD8+CD57+ T cells (not recorded which) from PBMCs. The origin of the receptors is a human donor in good health, serving as a control.

This chain uses TRBV10-3 with TRBJ2-2, with 9 nucleotides matching TRBD1. The V gene's germline CDR1 is ENHRY and CDR2 SYGVKD. V shed 6 bases, J shed 1 base, and the junction held 3 bases outside the gene matches. The CDR3 has 15 residues. In DNA, the CDR3 is TGTGCCATCAGCCAGGACAGGGGGAACACCGGGGAGCTGTTTTTT. Its translation is CAISQDRGNTGELFF.

This clonotype was detected ten times or more. This chain uses TRBV9 with TRBJ2-1; D is perhaps TRBD2 (5 bases). CDR1 and CDR2 (germline): SGDLS, YYNGEE. The CDR3 length is 15 residues. V was clipped by 4 bases and J by 8 bases, with 19 bases between them. The CDR3, as DNA: TGTGCCAGCAGCCCCCGAGGGAGCGGTTTCGATGAGCAGTTCTTC. Translated: CASSPRGSGFDEQFF.

The chain combines TRBV20-1 with TRBJ1-2; D remains ambiguous. Germline CDR1 and CDR2: DFQATT and SNEGSKA (reference sequence). The CDR3 has 10 amino acids. V lost 5 bases, J lost 7 bases, and 8 bases lay in between. CDR3 DNA sequence: TGCAGTGCTGACCTGGGTGGCTACACCTTC. Its translation is CSADLGGYTF.

This chain uses TRBV19 with TRBJ1-2, with 7 bases that match TRBD1. Per the germline V gene, CDR1 is LNHDA and CDR2 is SQIVND (reference sequence). The CDR3 spans 12 residues. With V trimmed by 11 bases and J by 6 bases, 9 bases remained unmatched. The CDR3 protein is CAWVRQGHGYTF. In DNA, the CDR3 is TGTGCCTGGGTTCGACAGGGCCATGGCTACACCTTC.

This clonotype appeared once. At one end, the junction sequence differs from germline, possibly due to a read error. The chain links TRBV15 to TRBJ2-1, with D possibly matching TRBD2 (6 bases). The CDR3 length is 15 residues. Per the germline V gene, CDR1 is LNHNV and CDR2 is YYDKDF (reference sequence). DNA for the CDR3: TGTGCCACCAGCGGAGAGGGCGGGGCGTACAATGAGCAGTTCTTC. It yields the protein CATSGEGGAYNEQFF.

This clonotype was recorded a few times. CDR3 nucleotides: TGTGCCAGTAGTTGGCGAAGGGCCATTGAGCAGTACTTC. Its translation: CASSWRRAIEQYF. The rearrangement links TRBV19 to TRBJ2-7; no reliable D call. The CDR3 totals 13 residues. CDR1 and CDR2 from the germline V gene are LNHDA and SQIVND (reference sequence). V was cut by 5 bases and J by 7 bases, with 15 bases left in between.

The chain carries TRBV10-1 and TRBJ1-1, with unresolved D. Germline CDR1 reads WNHNN; CDR2 reads SYGVQD (reference sequence). The germline V and J ends were trimmed by 5 bases and 1 base, with 11 bases remaining between them. CDR3 size: 14 residues. The CDR3 reads CASSFSLTNTEAFF. In DNA, the CDR3 is TGCGCCAGCAGTTTCAGCCTTACGAACACTGAAGCTTTCTTT.

V is TRBV29-1 and J is TRBJ1-1; 7 bases are a match to TRBD1. This CDR3 spans 15 amino acids. The germline gives CDR1 SQVTM, CDR2 ANQGSEA. Losses at the gene ends were 5 bases for V and 2 bases for J; bases not matched to a gene: 11. DNA for the CDR3: TGCAGCGTTTCTTCAAGGACAGGCCAAAACACTGAAGCTTTCTTT. Its translation is CSVSSRTGQNTEAFF. Based on the CDR3 plus reference TRBV29-1 and TRBJ1-1, the full variable domain is SAVISQKPSRDICQRGTSLTIQCQVDSQVTMMFWYRQQPGQSLTLIATANQGSEATYESGFVIDKFPISRPNLTFSTLTVSNMSPEDSSIYLCSVSSRTGQNTEAFFGQGTRLTVV.

This clonotype has ten or more counts. The chain combines TRBV11-2 with TRBJ2-7; 8 bases are a match to TRBD2. Trimming cost V 8 bases and J 5 bases; bases outside gene matches: 11. The CDR3 has 14 amino acids. Germline CDR1 is SGHAT and CDR2 is FQNNGV. CDR3 nucleotides: TGTGCCAGCGAGGAAGCGGGACTAGTCCACGAGCAGTACTTC. This codes for CASEEAGLVHEQYF.

V and J are TRBV19 and TRBJ2-7, with D maybe TRBD1 (6 bases). The germline V gene encodes CDR1 LNHDA and CDR2 SQIVND (reference sequence). V gave up 3 bases and J gave up 3 bases, with 21 bases separating them. The CDR3 runs to 17 residues. The CDR3 sequence: CASSILPRQENRYEQYF. For the CDR3, the DNA is TGTGCCAGTAGTATCCTACCCCGACAGGAGAATCGCTACGAGCAGTACTTC. Filled out from reference TRBV19 and TRBJ2-7, the complete variable domain reads DGGITQSPKYLFRKEGQNVTLSCEQNLNHDAMYWYRQDPGQGLRLIYYSQIVNDFQKGDIAEGYSVSREKKESFPLTVTSAQKNPTAFYLCASSILPRQENRYEQYFGPGTRLTVT.

The chain uses TRBV10-3 and TRBJ2-1; 8 bases align to TRBD2. With 0 bases clipped from V and 7 bases from J, the junction kept 11 bases outside the gene matches. The CDR3 has 17 amino acids. Per germline, CDR1 ENHRY and CDR2 SYGVKD. The CDR3 DNA follows: TGTGCCATCAGTGAGTCATCGGCGGGGGGCACAGAAAATGAGCAGTTCTTC. Encoded protein: CAISESSAGGTENEQFF.

The CDR3 sequence: CASSEKRWNTEAFF. CDR3 nucleotides: TGTGCCAGCAGTGAAAAACGGTGGAACACTGAAGCTTTCTTT. V gene TRBV2 combines with J gene TRBJ1-1; D uncertain. The germline gives CDR1 SNHLY, CDR2 FYNNEI. This CDR3 contains 14 residues. V lost 2 bases to trimming and J lost 1 base, with 8 bases between them.

J is TRBJ2-7 and V is TRBV5-6; D is undetermined. Trimming stripped 8 bases from V and 2 bases from J, with 8 bases between. The CDR3 has 11 residues. Germline CDR1 SGHDT, CDR2 YYEEEE. As DNA, the CDR3 is TGTGCCAGTAGTTCCGCCTACGAGCAGTACTTC. As protein: CASSSAYEQYF. Together with reference TRBV5-6 and TRBJ2-7, the CDR3 gives the full variable domain: DAGVTQSPTHLIKTRGQQVTLRCSPKSGHDTVSWYQQALGQGPQFIFQYYEEEERQRGNFPDRFSGHQFPNYSSELNVNALLLGDSALYLCASSSAYEQYFGPGTRLTVT.